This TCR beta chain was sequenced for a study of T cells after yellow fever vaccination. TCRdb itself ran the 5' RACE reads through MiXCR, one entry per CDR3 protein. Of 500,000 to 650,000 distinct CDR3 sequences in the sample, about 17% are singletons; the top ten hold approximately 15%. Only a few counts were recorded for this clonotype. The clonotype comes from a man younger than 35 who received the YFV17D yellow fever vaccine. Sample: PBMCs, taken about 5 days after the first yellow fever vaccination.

The chain's CDR3 is CASSLAASNTGELFF. The CDR3 nucleotides are TGCGCCAGCAGCTTGGCAGCCTCGAACACCGGGGAGCTGTTTTTT. The V call is TRBV5-1, the J call TRBJ2-2; no reliable D call. V lost 0 bases and J 0 bases, leaving 6 bases between the germline ends. This CDR3 spans 15 amino acids. CDR1 is SGHRS and CDR2 is YFSETQ in the germline V gene.